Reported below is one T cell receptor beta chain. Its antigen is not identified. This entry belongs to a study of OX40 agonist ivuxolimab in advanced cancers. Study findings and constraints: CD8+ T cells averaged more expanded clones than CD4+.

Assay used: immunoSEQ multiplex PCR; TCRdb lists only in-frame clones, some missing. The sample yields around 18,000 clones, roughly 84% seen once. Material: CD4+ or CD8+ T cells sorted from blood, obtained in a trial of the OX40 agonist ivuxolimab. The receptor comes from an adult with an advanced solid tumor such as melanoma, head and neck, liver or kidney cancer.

The CDR3, as DNA: TGTGCCAGCAGCCGTTTCGGACAGGGGAACTCACCCCTCCACTTT. It encodes CASSRFGQGNSPLHF. J is TRBJ1-6 and V is TRBV14, with 9 positions matching TRBD1. This CDR3 is built from 15 residues. The germline CDR1 and CDR2 sequences are SGHDN and FVKESK. The V and J ends lost 4 bases and 10 bases, in that order; junction bases with no gene match: 8. Using reference TRBV14 and TRBJ1-6 for the parts outside the CDR3, the full variable domain is EAGVTQFPSHSVIEKGQTVTLRCDPISGHDNLYWYRRVMGKEIKFLLHFVKESKQDESGMPNNRFLAERTGGTYSTLKVQPAELEDSGVYFCASSRFGQGNSPLHFGNGTRLTVT.